The entry below describes one T cell receptor (beta chain). This entry is derived from a study of blood T cell repertoires in COVID-19. Study information: Sample material is recorded as cDNA or gDNA derived from T cells, B-cell-depleted T cells, or PBMCs.

How the authors handled the data: It was from reference gene primer amplification that nucleated cell counts were estimated. TCRdb's table, derived via immunoSEQ multiplex PCR, lists solely in-frame clones and lacks some. V, J and clone size are taken as reported in that table, and D and trimming were inferred from the DNA itself. The repertoire holds 110,000 to 150,000 clones, with about 88% as singletons. This CDR3 spans 15 amino acids. In germline, CDR1 is KGHSH, CDR2 LQKENI. Trimming cost V 5 bases and J 1 base; bases outside gene matches: 3. Source material: peripheral blood. The clonotype was recovered from a human donor in a cohort sampled during active COVID-19. The rearrangement uses TRBV18 and TRBJ1-5; 9 bases fit TRBD1. The chain's CDR3 is CASSAGTGSNQPQHF. Here the CDR3 DNA reads TGTGCCAGCTCAGCCGGGACAGGGAGCAATCAGCCCCAGCATTTT.